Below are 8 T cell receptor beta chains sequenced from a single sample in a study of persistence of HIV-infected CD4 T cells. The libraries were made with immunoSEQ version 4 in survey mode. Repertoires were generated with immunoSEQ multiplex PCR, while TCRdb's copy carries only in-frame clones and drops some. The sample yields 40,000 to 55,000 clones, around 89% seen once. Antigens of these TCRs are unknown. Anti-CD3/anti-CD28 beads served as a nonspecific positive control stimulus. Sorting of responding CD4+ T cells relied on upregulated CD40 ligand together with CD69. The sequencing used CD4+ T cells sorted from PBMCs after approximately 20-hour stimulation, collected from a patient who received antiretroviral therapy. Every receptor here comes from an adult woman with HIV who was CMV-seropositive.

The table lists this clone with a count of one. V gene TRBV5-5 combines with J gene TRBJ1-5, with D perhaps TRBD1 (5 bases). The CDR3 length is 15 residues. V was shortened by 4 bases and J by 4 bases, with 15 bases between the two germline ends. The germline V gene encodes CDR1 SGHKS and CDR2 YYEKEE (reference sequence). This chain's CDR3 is CASSPGQGGNQPQHF. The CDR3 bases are TGTGCCAGCAGCCCTGGGCAGGGTGGAAATCAGCCCCAGCATTTT.

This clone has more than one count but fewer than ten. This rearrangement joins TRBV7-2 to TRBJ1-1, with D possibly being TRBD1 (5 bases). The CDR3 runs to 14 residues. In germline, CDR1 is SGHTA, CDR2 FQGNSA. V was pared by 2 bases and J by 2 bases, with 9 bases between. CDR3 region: CASSLQGPNTEAFF. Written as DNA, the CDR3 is TGTGCCAGCAGCTTACAGGGCCCTAACACTGAAGCTTTCTTT.

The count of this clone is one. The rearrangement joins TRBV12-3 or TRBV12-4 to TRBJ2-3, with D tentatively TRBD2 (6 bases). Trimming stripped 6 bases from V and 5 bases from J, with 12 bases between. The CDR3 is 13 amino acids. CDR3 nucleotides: TGTGCCAGCAGCCTCGGAGGGTTAGATACGCAGTATTTT. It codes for CASSLGGLDTQYF.

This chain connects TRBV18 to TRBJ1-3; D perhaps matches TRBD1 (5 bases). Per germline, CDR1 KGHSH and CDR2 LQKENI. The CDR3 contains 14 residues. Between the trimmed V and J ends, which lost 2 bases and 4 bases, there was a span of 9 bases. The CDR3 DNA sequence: TGTGCCAGCTCACCAGGGGGAGACGGAAACACCATATATTTT. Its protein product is CASSPGGDGNTIYF.

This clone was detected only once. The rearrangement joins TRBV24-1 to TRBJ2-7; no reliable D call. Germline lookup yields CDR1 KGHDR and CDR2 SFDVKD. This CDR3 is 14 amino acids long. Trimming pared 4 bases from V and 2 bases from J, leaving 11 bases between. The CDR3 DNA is TGTGCCACCAGTGAAGGGCAGGCGCCCTACGAGCAGTACTTC. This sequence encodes CATSEGQAPYEQYF.

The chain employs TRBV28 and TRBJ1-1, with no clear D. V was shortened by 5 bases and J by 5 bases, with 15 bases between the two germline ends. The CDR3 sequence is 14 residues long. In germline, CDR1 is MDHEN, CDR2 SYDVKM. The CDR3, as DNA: TGTGCCAGCAGTGACACCCCCCTAAGAACTGAAGCTTTCTTT. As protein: CASSDTPLRTEAFF. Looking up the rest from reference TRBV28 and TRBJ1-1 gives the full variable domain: DVKVTQSSRYLVKRTGEKVFLECVQDMDHENMFWYRQDPGLGLRLIYFSYDVKMKEKGDIPEGYSVSREKKERFSLILESASTNQTSMYLCASSDTPLRTEAFFGQGTRLTVV.

The CDR3 loop reads CASSLRTGGVGTDTQYF. As DNA, the CDR3 is TGTGCCAGCAGTCTTCGGACAGGGGGAGTCGGCACAGATACGCAGTATTTT. This chain uses TRBV27 with TRBJ2-3, with 10 bases identical to TRBD1. The junction had 9 bases not matched to a gene; V was cut back by 5 bases and J by 1 base. CDR1 MNHEY and CDR2 SMNVEV come from the germline V gene (reference sequence). The CDR3 loop spans 17 amino acids.

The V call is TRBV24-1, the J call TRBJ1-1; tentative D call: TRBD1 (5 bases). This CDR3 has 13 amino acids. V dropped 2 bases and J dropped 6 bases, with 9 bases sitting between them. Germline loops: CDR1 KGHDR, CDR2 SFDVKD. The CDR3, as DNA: TGTGCCACCAGTGATTCGACAGCCTCTGAAGCTTTCTTT. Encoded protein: CATSDSTASEAFF.